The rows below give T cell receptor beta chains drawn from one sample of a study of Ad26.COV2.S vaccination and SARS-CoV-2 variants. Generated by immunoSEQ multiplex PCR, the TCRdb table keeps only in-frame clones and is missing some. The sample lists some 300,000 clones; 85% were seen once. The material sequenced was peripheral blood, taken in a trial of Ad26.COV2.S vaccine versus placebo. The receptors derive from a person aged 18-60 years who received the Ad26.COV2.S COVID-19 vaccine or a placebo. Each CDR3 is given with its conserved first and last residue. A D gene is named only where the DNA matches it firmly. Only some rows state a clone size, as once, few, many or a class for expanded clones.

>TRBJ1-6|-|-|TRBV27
TGTGCCAGCAGGCTAATTGGGGGGGGTGGCTCACCCCTCCACTTT
CASRLIGGGGSPLHF
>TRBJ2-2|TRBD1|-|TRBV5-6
TGTGCCAGCAGCTTGTACCGGATAACAGGGGTGTTCACCGGGGAGCTGTTTTTT
CASSLYRITGVFTGELFF
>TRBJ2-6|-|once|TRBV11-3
TGTGCCAGCAGCTTTACCAACGTCCTGACTTTC
CASSFTNVLTF
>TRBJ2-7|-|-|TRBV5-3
TGTGCCAGAAGCTTGATTCAGGCTGCAACCTACGAGCAGTACTTC
CARSLIQAATYEQYF
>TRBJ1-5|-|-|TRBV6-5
TGTGCCAGCAGGGGGCTCCTTGGGGGTCAGCCCCAGCATTTT
CASRGLLGGQPQHF
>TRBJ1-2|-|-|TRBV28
TGTGCCAGCAGTCCAGGGCTGGGGGGCTACACCTTC
CASSPGLGGYTF
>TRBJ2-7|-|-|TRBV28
TGTGCCAGCCCCCCCACATGGACAGTGAGCTCCTACGAGCAGTACTTC
CASPPTWTVSSYEQYF
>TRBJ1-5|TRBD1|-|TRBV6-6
TGTGCCAGCAGTCTCTACCCGGGACAGGGAGTAGGTCAGCCCCAGCATTTT
CASSLYPGQGVGQPQHF
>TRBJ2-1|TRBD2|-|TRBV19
TGTGCCAGTAGTCCTAGTGTCGGGACTAGCGGCTACAATGAGCAGTTCTTC
CASSPSVGTSGYNEQFF
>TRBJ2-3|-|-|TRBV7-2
TGTGCCAGCAGCTTGCATCGGGGTTTAGATACGCAGTATTTT
CASSLHRGLDTQYF
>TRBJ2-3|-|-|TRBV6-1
TGTGCCGCCGGGAAACAACAGACGGTAGATACGCAGTATTTT
CAAGKQQTVDTQYF
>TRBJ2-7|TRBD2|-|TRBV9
TGTGCCAGCAGCGTCTCAGTAGCGGGGGGTTTCTACGAGCAGTACTTC
CASSVSVAGGFYEQYF
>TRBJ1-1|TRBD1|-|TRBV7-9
TGTGCCAGCAGCAAGACAGGGACCGAAGCTTTCTTT
CASSKTGTEAFF
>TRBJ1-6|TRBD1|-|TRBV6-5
TGTGCCAGCAGTAGGGACAGGACGAATTCACCCCTCCACTTT
CASSRDRTNSPLHF
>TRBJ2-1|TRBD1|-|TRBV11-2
TGTGCCAGCAGCGGGCCAGGGGGCATGTCCTACAATGAGCAGTTCTTC
CASSGPGGMSYNEQFF
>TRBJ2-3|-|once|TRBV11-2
TGTGCCAGCAGCTTAGGGGGCGGGGGCAAGACAGATACGCAGTATTTT
CASSLGGGGKTDTQYF
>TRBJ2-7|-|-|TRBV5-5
TGTGCCAGCAGCTTGGTGGCAGGGATTCCCTACGAGCAGTACTTC
CASSLVAGIPYEQYF
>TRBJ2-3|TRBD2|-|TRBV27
TGTGCCAGCACTCGATTAGCGGGGGTCGCAGATACGCAGTATTTT
CASTRLAGVADTQYF
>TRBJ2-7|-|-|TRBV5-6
TGTGCCAGCAGCTGGGTCGGGATGGTGCAGCAGTACTTC
CASSWVGMVQQYF
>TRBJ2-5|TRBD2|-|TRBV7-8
TGTGCCAGCAGCAAGGAACTAGCGCATAACCAAGAGACCCAGTACTTC
CASSKELAHNQETQYF
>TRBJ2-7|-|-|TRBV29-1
TGCAGCGTTGAATCTGGGGTAGGCGGAACCTCCTACGAGCAGTACTTC
CSVESGVGGTSYEQYF
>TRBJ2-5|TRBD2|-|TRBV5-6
TGTGCCAGCAGCGACGGACTAGCGGGGGAGGGGGAGACCCAGTACTTC
CASSDGLAGEGETQYF
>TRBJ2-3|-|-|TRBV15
TGTGCCACCAGCCCACTGTGGGGGCCTGCCACAGATACGCAGTATTTT
CATSPLWGPATDTQYF
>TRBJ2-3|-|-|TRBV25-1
TGTGCCAGCAGTGAATATTGGGGACACTCGGGGGGAATTGATACGCAGTATTTT
CASSEYWGHSGGIDTQYF
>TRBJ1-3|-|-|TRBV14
TGTGCCAGCAGCCAAGATTCGGGGTTGGGAAACACCATATATTTT
CASSQDSGLGNTIYF
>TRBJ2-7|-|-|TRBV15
TGTGCCACCAGCACTGATGACAGGTTTTCCTACGAGCAGTACTTC
CATSTDDRFSYEQYF
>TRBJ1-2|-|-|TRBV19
TGTGCCAGTAGTCCCGGGGACCGGAACGGGGGCTACACCTTC
CASSPGDRNGGYTF
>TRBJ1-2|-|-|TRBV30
TGTGCCTGGAGTCGGGCCGAGTATGGCTACACCTTC
CAWSRAEYGYTF
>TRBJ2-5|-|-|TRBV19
TGTGCCAGTAGTTCCGGGGCGACATCGACCCAGTACTTC
CASSSGATSTQYF
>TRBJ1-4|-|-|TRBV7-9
TGTGCCAGCAGCTCCTATGAAAAACTGTTTTTT
CASSSYEKLFF
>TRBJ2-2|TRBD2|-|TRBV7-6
TGTGCCAGCAGCTTACCGGGGGGGCCCACCGGGGAGCTGTTTTTT
CASSLPGGPTGELFF
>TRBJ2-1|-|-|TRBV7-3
TGTGCCAGCAGCTTAGGCCGGAACAATGAGCAGTTCTTC
CASSLGRNNEQFF
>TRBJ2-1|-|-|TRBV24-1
TGTGCCACCAGTGATTTGCGTCTGGCAGGTCGAAGCTCCTACAATGAGCAGTTCTTC
CATSDLRLAGRSSYNEQFF
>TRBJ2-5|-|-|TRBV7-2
TGTGCCAGCACCTTGGGGGCTGAGGCAGCGGCGTGGCAAGAGACCCAGTACTTC
CASTLGAEAAAWQETQYF
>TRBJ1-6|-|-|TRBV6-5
TGTGCCAGCAGAACCGATAGTGGTTATAATTCACCCCTCCACTTT
CASRTDSGYNSPLHF
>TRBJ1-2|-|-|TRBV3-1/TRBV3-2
TGTGCCAGCAGCCAAGATCTCGCGGACTACACCTTC
CASSQDLADYTF
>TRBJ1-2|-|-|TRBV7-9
TGTGCCAGCAGCTTAGAGACAGAGGCTTTCTATGGCTACACCTTC
CASSLETEAFYGYTF
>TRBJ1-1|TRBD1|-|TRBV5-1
TGCGCCAGCACCCGACAGGGAGGGAATACTGAAGCTTTCTTT
CASTRQGGNTEAFF
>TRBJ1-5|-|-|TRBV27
TGTGCCAGCAGTCCCCATGGGGGTAGGCAGCCCCAGCATTTT
CASSPHGGRQPQHF
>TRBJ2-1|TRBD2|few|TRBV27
TGTGCCAGCAGTAGGCTGCTAGCGGGGGACAATGAGCAGTTCTTC
CASSRLLAGDNEQFF
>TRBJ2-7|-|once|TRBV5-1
TGCGCCAGCAGCTTGGGGCAGGGGGGTTACGAGCAGTACTTC
CASSLGQGGYEQYF